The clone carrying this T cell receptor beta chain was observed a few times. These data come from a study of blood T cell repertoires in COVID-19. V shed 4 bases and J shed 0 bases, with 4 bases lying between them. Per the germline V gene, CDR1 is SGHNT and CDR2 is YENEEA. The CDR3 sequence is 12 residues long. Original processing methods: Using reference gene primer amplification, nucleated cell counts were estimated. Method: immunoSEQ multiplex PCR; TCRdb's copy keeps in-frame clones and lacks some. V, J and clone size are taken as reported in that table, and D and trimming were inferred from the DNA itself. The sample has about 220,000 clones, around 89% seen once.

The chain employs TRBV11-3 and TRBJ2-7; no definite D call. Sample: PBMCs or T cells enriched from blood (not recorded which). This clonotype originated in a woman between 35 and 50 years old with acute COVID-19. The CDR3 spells CASSSLSYEQYV. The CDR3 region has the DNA TGTGCCAGCAGCTCCCTCTCCTACGAGCAGTACGTC.